This T cell receptor (beta chain) appears in the sequencing data of a study of persistence of HIV-infected CD4 T cells. This clone was detected a few times. The antigen remains undetermined. An overlapping HIV-1 Gag peptide pool stimulated these cells at roughly 1 ug/peptide/mL. Sorting of responding CD4+ T cells relied on upregulated CD40 ligand together with CD69. The libraries were made with immunoSEQ version 4 in survey mode. Sequencing used immunoSEQ multiplex PCR; TCRdb keeps in-frame clones, though not all of them. The profile covers around 32,000 clones, with 65% to 75% appearing a single time and roughly 1.5% taken by the ten largest. The sequencing here drew on CD4+ T cells sorted from PBMCs after approximately 20-hour stimulation, taken from a patient who received antiretroviral therapy. This TCR came from an adult man with HIV who was CMV-seropositive.

CDR3 residues: CASSSRPQVNYGYTF. In nucleotides, the CDR3 is TGTGCCAGCAGCTCTCGCCCCCAGGTCAACTATGGCTACACCTTC. The chain joins TRBV7-8 to TRBJ1-2; the D is unclear. From germline, CDR1 is SGHVS and CDR2 FQNEAQ. With 4 bases removed from V and 2 bases from J, the gap between germline ends came to 14 bases. This CDR3 has 15 amino acids.